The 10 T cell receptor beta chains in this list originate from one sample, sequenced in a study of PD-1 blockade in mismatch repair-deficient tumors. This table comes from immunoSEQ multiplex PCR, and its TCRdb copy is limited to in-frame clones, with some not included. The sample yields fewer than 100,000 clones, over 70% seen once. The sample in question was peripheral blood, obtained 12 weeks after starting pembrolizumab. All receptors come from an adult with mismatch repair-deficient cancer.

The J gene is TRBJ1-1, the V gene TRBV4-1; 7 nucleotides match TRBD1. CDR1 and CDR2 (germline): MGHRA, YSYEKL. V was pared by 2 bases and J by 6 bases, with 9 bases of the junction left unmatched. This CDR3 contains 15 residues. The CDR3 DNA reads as TGCGCCAGCAGCCAAAGCCCCGGACAGGCCCCTGAAGCTTTCTTT. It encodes CASSQSPGQAPEAFF.

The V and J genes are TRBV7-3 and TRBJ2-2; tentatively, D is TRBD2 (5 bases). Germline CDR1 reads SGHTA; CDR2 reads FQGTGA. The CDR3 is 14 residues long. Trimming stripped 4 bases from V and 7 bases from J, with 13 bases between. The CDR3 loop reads CASSSNPGSGELFF. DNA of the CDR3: TGTGCCAGCAGCTCAAACCCGGGAAGCGGGGAGCTGTTTTTT.

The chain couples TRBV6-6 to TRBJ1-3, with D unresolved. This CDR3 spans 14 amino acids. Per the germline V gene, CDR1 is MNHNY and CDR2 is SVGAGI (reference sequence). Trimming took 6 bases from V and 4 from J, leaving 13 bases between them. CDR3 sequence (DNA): TGTGCCAGCAGCCTCCGGGGAGGGGGAAACACCATATATTTT. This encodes CASSLRGGGNTIYF.

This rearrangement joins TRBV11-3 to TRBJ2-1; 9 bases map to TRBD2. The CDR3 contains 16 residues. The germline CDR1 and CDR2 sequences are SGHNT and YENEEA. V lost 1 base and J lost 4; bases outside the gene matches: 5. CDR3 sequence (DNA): TGTGCCAGCAGCTTAGGAGGCGGGAGGGAATACAATGAGCAGTTCTTC. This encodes CASSLGGGREYNEQFF. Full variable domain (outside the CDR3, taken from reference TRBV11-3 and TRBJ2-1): EAGVVQSPRYKIIEKKQPVAFWCNPISGHNTLYWYLQNLGQGPELLIRYENEEAVDDSQLPKDRFSAERLKGVDSTLKIQPAELGDSAVYLCASSLGGGREYNEQFFGPGTRLTVL.

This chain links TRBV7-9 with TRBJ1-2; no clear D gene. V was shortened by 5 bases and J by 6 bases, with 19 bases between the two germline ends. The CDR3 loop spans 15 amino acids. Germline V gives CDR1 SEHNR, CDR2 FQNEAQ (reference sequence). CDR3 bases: TGTGCCAGCAGCCCCACCGTGAAGGATTCACATGGCTACACCTTC. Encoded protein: CASSPTVKDSHGYTF.

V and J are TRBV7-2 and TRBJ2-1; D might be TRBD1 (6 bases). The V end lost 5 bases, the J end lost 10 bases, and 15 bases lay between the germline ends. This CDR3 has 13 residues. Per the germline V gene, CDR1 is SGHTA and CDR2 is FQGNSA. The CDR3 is CASSQAGAREQFF. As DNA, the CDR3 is TGTGCCAGCAGCCAGGCAGGGGCTCGCGAGCAGTTCTTC.

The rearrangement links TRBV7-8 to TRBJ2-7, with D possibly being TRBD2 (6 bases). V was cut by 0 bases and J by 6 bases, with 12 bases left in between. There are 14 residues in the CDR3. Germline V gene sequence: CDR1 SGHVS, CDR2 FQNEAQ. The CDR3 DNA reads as TGTGCCAGCAGCTTAGCGGGGGGTTCCAGCGAGCAGTACTTC. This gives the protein CASSLAGGSSEQYF.

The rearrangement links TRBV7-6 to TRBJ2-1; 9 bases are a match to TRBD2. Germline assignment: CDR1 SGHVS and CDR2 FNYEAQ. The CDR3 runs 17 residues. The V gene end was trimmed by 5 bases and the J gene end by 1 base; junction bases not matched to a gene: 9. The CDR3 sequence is CASSQNSGRISYNEQFF. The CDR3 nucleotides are TGTGCCAGCAGCCAAAATAGCGGGAGAATATCCTACAATGAGCAGTTCTTC.

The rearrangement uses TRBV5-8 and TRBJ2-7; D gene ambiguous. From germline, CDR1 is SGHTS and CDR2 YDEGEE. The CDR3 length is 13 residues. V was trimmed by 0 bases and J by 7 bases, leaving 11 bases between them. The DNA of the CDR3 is TGTGCCAGCAGCTTGGATACCGCGCTTGAGCAGTACTTC. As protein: CASSLDTALEQYF.

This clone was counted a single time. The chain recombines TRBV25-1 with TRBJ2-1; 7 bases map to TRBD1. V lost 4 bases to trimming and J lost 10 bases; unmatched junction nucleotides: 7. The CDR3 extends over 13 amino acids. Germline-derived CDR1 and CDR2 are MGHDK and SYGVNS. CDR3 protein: CASSATGVGEQFF. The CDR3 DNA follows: TGTGCCAGCAGTGCTACAGGGGTGGGCGAGCAGTTCTTC. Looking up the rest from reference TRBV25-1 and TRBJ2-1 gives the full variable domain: EADIYQTPRYLVIGTGKKITLECSQTMGHDKMYWYQQDPGMELHLIHYSYGVNSTEKGDLSSESTVSRIRTEHFPLTLESARPSHTSQYLCASSATGVGEQFFGPGTRLTVL.